The 24 T cell receptor beta chains given below trace back to one sample, sequenced in a study of CD8+ T cells in alopecia areata. Reverse transcribed after extraction, RNA yielded cDNA as the sequencing template. Data came from immunoSEQ multiplex PCR; TCRdb stores just in-frame clones and leaves some out. In the table there are about 140,000 clones, about 51% of which are singletons. Indicated treatment: oral pan-JAK inhibitor, 5-10 mg twice daily. The specimen comprised CD8+ T cells sorted from blood, sampled at week 4, from a patient treated with tofacitinib. Receptors were obtained from a human donor with alopecia areata.

The rearrangement links TRBV9 to TRBJ2-2, with 8 positions matching TRBD2. Germline loops: CDR1 SGDLS, CDR2 YYNGEE. The length of the CDR3 is 18 residues. V was clipped by 0 bases and J by 1 base; unmatched bases: 8. The CDR3: CASSVAISGVLNTGELFF. The CDR3 DNA reads as TGTGCCAGCAGCGTAGCTATTAGCGGGGTCTTGAACACCGGGGAGCTGTTTTTT.

DNA for the CDR3: TGTGCCTGGAGTACTAGCGGGGGGGAGCAGTATTTT. Translating it yields CAWSTSGGEQYF. The chain is built from TRBV30 and TRBJ2-3; 13 nucleotides match TRBD2. V dropped 2 bases and J dropped 11; count of bases not matched to a gene: 1. The V gene's germline CDR1 is GTSNPN and CDR2 SVGIG (reference sequence). The CDR3 is 12 amino acids.

The genes are TRBV5-4 and TRBJ1-1; TRBD1 might be the D (5 bases). Germline-derived CDR1 and CDR2 are SGHNT and YYREEE (reference sequence). V was trimmed by 0 bases and J by 4 bases, leaving 10 bases between them. The CDR3 runs 14 residues. This CDR3 reads CASSLGRRGTEAFF. CDR3 bases: TGTGCCAGCAGCTTGGGGAGGAGGGGCACTGAAGCTTTCTTT.

This clone has just a few counts. The V call is TRBV10-3, the J call TRBJ2-1, with D perhaps TRBD2 (7 bases). The germline CDR1 and CDR2 sequences are ENHRY and SYGVKD. Trimming stripped 3 bases from V and 6 bases from J, with 12 bases between. The CDR3 loop spans 14 amino acids. The CDR3 DNA is TGTGCCATCAGTGACGGGGGGCAGTTCAATGAGCAGTTCTTC. It encodes CAISDGGQFNEQFF.

The DNA of the CDR3 is TGCAGCGTTGGGGACAGCCGTGCTTTCTTT. Translating it yields CSVGDSRAFF. The chain couples TRBV29-1 to TRBJ1-1; 7 bases fit TRBD1. Germline V gives CDR1 SQVTM, CDR2 ANQGSEA. There are 10 residues in the CDR3. J gave up 11 bases and V 4 bases, and 4 bases lay outside the gene matches.

This clone was seen a few times. Distinct nucleotide sequences in the sample also encode this CDR3. The chain has TRBV7-6 and TRBJ1-5; D gene uncertain. The germline V gene has CDR1 SGHVS and CDR2 FNYEAQ. V was trimmed by 1 base and J by 0 bases, leaving 4 bases between them. The CDR3 length is 14 residues. The chain's CDR3 is CASSLGDSNQPQHF. The CDR3 DNA follows: TGTGCCAGCAGCTTAGGGGATAGCAATCAGCCCCAGCATTTT.

This clone has a single count. The chain uses TRBV6-5 and TRBJ1-2, with TRBD1 as a possible D gene (6 bases). This CDR3 has 16 amino acids. Looked up from germline, CDR1 is MNHEY and CDR2 is SVGAGI. The V end was cut by 2 bases, the J end by 7 bases, with 20 bases between. CDR3 DNA: TGTGCCAGCAGTTACGACCGAGAGGGGGGATCTGGTGGCTACACCTTC. Protein: CASSYDREGGSGGYTF.

In nucleotides, the CDR3 is TGCGCCAGCAGCCAAGAGATCTCAGGGGCGCTGGCAAACATTCAGTACTTC. Translation: CASSQEISGALANIQYF. The chain uses TRBV4-1 and TRBJ2-4, with D perhaps matching TRBD1 (6 bases). Germline V lookup: CDR1 MGHRA, CDR2 YSYEKL. V was pared by 0 bases and J by 6 bases, with 18 bases between. This CDR3 is built from 17 residues.

The chain recombines TRBV4-1 with TRBJ2-7; D ambiguous. Trimming took off 1 base at V and 4 bases at J, with 8 bases between the two ends. Germline CDR1 and CDR2: MGHRA and YSYEKL. The CDR3 contains 13 residues. CDR3: CASSQVLVYEQYF. Written as DNA, the CDR3 is TGCGCCAGCAGCCAAGTGCTGGTTTACGAGCAGTACTTC.

Only one count was recorded for this clone. This chain joins TRBV29-1 and TRBJ1-2; D unclear. V was pared by 4 bases and J by 9 bases, with 9 bases between. This CDR3 has 10 amino acids. Per the germline V gene, CDR1 is SQVTM and CDR2 is ANQGSEA. DNA of the CDR3: TGCAGCGTTGTGGACTCCAGCTACACCTTC. It is translated as CSVVDSSYTF.

This clone has a single count. The rearrangement joins TRBV12-2 to TRBJ1-5; the table's TRBD1 call for D was not verified on the DNA. TRBV12-2 is recorded as a pseudogene. This CDR3 spans 19 amino acids. The CDR3 spells CASRLAGLRPLNSNQPQHF. In DNA, the CDR3 is TGTGCAAGTCGCTTAGCGGGGCTTCGACCACTTAATAGCAATCAGCCCCAGCATTTT.

This clone appeared once. The chain couples TRBV6-5 to TRBJ2-7; a weak D match, TRBD2 (6 bases). This CDR3 is 15 amino acids long. Germline V lookup: CDR1 MNHEY, CDR2 SVGAGI. V was clipped by 0 bases and J by 4 bases, with 13 bases between them. This CDR3 is CASSYSEGRTYEQYF. The CDR3 region has the DNA TGTGCCAGCAGTTACTCGGAGGGGAGGACGTACGAGCAGTACTTC.

The chain employs TRBV7-9 and TRBJ1-1, with TRBD1 as a possible D gene (6 bases). The CDR3 totals 14 residues. Germline CDR1 reads SEHNR; CDR2 reads FQNEAQ (reference sequence). The V and J ends lost 3 bases and 6 bases respectively, with 14 bases between them. The CDR3: CASSFMGGEAEAFF. The CDR3 DNA sequence: TGTGCCAGCAGCTTTATGGGGGGCGAAGCTGAAGCTTTCTTT.

This chain joins TRBV5-4 and TRBJ2-5; a weak D match, TRBD2 (6 bases). The CDR3 is made up of 13 amino acids. V gave up 2 bases and J gave up 5 bases, with 10 bases separating them. The germline gives CDR1 SGHNT, CDR2 YYREEE (reference sequence). CDR3 amino acids: CASSFQGGETQYF. The CDR3 nucleotides are TGTGCCAGCAGCTTTCAGGGAGGCGAGACCCAGTACTTC.

This chain joins TRBV2 and TRBJ2-1; TRBD1 aligns across 7 bases. CDR3 length equals 15 residues. Trimming took 4 bases from V and 4 from J; bases not matched to a gene: 7. Germline CDR1 is SNHLY and CDR2 is FYNNEI. The CDR3: CASSGRQGKYNEQFF. DNA for the CDR3: TGTGCCAGCAGTGGGAGACAGGGAAAGTACAATGAGCAGTTCTTC.

The V gene is TRBV5-6, the J gene TRBJ2-3; 10 positions match TRBD2. Germline V lookup: CDR1 SGHDT, CDR2 YYEEEE. With V trimmed by 0 bases and J by 2 bases, 3 bases remained unmatched. The CDR3 totals 16 residues. The CDR3, as DNA: TGTGCCAGCAGCTTGGAACTAGCGGGGATCACAGATACGCAGTATTTT. It codes for CASSLELAGITDTQYF.

This clone occurred once. V is TRBV5-6 and J is TRBJ2-7, with a tentative D call TRBD2 (5 bases). V gave up 5 bases and J gave up 2 bases, with 11 bases separating them. This CDR3 has 13 residues. Germline CDR1 reads SGHDT; CDR2 reads YYEEEE. CDR3 sequence (DNA): TGTGCCAGCAGACCTAGCCCGGCCTACGAGCAGTACTTC. Translated: CASRPSPAYEQYF.

V and J are TRBV5-1 and TRBJ2-7, with 9 bases identical to TRBD2. Germline loops: CDR1 SGHRS, CDR2 YFSETQ. This CDR3 is 14 amino acids long. The junction had 3 bases not matched to a gene; V was cut back by 5 bases and J by 0 bases. This CDR3 reads CASSRTSDSYEQYF. The CDR3 DNA sequence: TGCGCCAGCAGTAGGACTAGCGACTCCTACGAGCAGTACTTC.

V usage is TRBV7-9 and J usage is TRBJ1-1; D is perhaps TRBD1 (5 bases). Germline V gene sequence: CDR1 SEHNR, CDR2 FQNEAQ (reference sequence). This CDR3 is 15 amino acids long. V was trimmed by 6 bases and J by 3 bases, leaving 17 bases between them. CDR3 bases: TGTGCCAGCAGTCCTCCCCCCCAGGGTTACACTGAAGCTTTCTTT. This codes for CASSPPPQGYTEAFF.

This clone was seen a single time. The rearrangement links TRBV14 to TRBJ2-5; unclear D gene. The CDR3 sequence is 16 residues long. V lost 0 bases to trimming and J lost 5 bases, with 16 bases between them. Germline assignment: CDR1 SGHDN and CDR2 FVKESK. The CDR3 is CASSQDGEGIEETQYF. The CDR3 coding sequence is TGTGCCAGCAGCCAAGATGGGGAAGGGATCGAGGAGACCCAGTACTTC.

The J gene is TRBJ1-1, the V gene TRBV2; D may be TRBD1 (6 bases). The germline gives CDR1 SNHLY, CDR2 FYNNEI. Trimming cost V 6 bases and J 2 bases, with 19 bases left between them. This CDR3 is built from 16 residues. The CDR3 loop reads CASRGSIDRSNTEAFF. Written as DNA, the CDR3 is TGTGCCAGCAGGGGGTCTATAGACAGGTCCAACACTGAAGCTTTCTTT.

This clone has just one count. This chain uses TRBV5-6 with TRBJ1-1; D unresolved. This CDR3 comprises 12 residues. CDR1 is SGHDT, CDR2 YYEEEE, per germline. Trimming shortened V by 4 bases and J by 4 bases, and 8 bases separated the two germline ends. As DNA, the CDR3 is TGTGCCAGCAGCCGCGCGGGCACTGAAGCTTTCTTT. Translating it yields CASSRAGTEAFF.

The V call is TRBV9, the J call TRBJ1-2, with D uncertain. V lost 2 bases and J lost 2, with 7 bases in between. Germline V gene sequence: CDR1 SGDLS, CDR2 YYNGEE. The CDR3 runs to 13 residues. CDR3 nucleotide sequence: TGTGCCAGCAGCGTTGGGGAGAACTATGGCTACACCTTC. As protein: CASSVGENYGYTF.

This sequence joins TRBV10-3 and TRBJ2-7, with 7 bases fitting TRBD1. CDR3 length: 13 amino acids. V dropped 4 bases and J dropped 2; count of bases not matched to a gene: 2. CDR1 and CDR2 (germline): ENHRY, SYGVKD. In nucleotides, the CDR3 is TGTGCCATCAGTGGGGACAGTACCTACGAGCAGTACTTC. This sequence encodes CAISGDSTYEQYF.